The clone carrying this TCR beta chain has more than one count but fewer than ten. Its antigen remains unidentified. These data are taken from a study of T-cell reconstitution after alpha-beta-depleted transplantation in children. Unique molecular identifiers were built into the TCRbeta library. MiXCR, applied by TCRdb to the PCR reads, yields one record per CDR3 protein. This table has under 85,000 distinct CDR3 sequences, over 15% appearing once. Regarding the study as a whole: After transplant, at about two months, alpha-beta T cells were reportedly derived from several hundred expanded graft clones. Among T cells one year after transplant, newly produced cells accounted for most counts and diversity. Several patients had high TCRbeta diversity at day 60; it came from surviving recipient T cells and thymic progenitors.

Germline assignment: CDR1 MNHEY and CDR2 SMNVEV (reference sequence). The CDR3 covers 12 residues. V was clipped by 3 bases and J by 8 bases, with 8 bases between them. The V gene is TRBV27, the J gene TRBJ2-1, with D unclear. The source is a male patient under 10 years old who had a stem cell transplant for acute lymphoblastic leukemia, so the T cells may come from the graft donor. Specimen: PBMCs, mostly from graft donor cells, collected 360 days after TCRalphabeta/CD19-depleted stem cell transplant. The CDR3 reads CASSFGGYEQFF. In nucleotides, the CDR3 is TGTGCCAGCAGTTTTGGTGGCTATGAGCAGTTCTTC.